A single TCR beta chain is shown here with its context. What it binds is unknown. The data were obtained in a study of early T cells in non-severe SARS-CoV-2 infection. Overall study: With bulk RNA from unsorted whole blood as input, sequencing yielded unpaired chains.

This CDR3 contains 11 residues. CDR1 MGHDK and CDR2 SYGVNS come from the germline V gene. Trimming took 5 bases from V and 15 from J, leaving 14 bases between them. Individual cDNA molecules each received unique molecular identifiers attached to them. TCRdb re-analysed the 5' RACE reads in MiXCR, keeping a single row per CDR3 protein. Among around 28,000 distinct CDR3 sequences listed, approximately 5.4% were seen once. Broader study findings: The study's VDJdb matching favored anti-spike CD8 responses and missed private and CD4 specificities.

The source material was whole blood. The receptor's source is an adult who was a healthcare worker with PCR-confirmed SARS-CoV-2 infection or an uninfected control (not recorded which). The gene calls are TRBV25-1 and TRBJ2-4; perhaps D is TRBD1 or TRBD2 (5 bases each). For the CDR3, the DNA is TGTGCCAGCAGTCACCGGGACGGAGTGTACTTC. This codes for CASSHRDGVYF.